These T cell receptor beta chains were read from a single sample in a study of regulatory T cells in long-lasting Graves disease. TCRdb used MiXCR to reprocess the multiplex PCR reads, holding one entry per CDR3 protein. The data contain about 200,000 distinct CDR3 sequences, roughly 18% of them singletons. Sample: peripheral blood mononuclear cells (PBMCs), taken at new diagnosis, from a patient treated with antithyroid drugs. The receptors were gathered from a female donor with Graves disease. The CDR3 runs from the conserved cysteine through the conserved F or W. A D gene is named only where the DNA matches it firmly. Clone size is shown for a subset of rows, as once, few, many or a class of expanded clone.

d_gene,abundance,v_gene,j_gene,CDR3nt,CDR3aa
NA,many,TRBV18,TRBJ1-2,TGTGCCAGCTCAAGGGGAATGGATGGCTACACCTTC,CASSRGMDGYTF
NA,many,TRBV6-2/TRBV6-3,TRBJ1-4,TGTGCCAGCCAGCGGGACGGAGGGCGTGAAAAACTGTTTTTT,CASQRDGGREKLFF
NA,many,TRBV24-1,TRBJ1-3,TGTGCCACCAGTGATTCCGGGCCGACTGGAAACACCATATATTTT,CATSDSGPTGNTIYF
NA,many,TRBV2,TRBJ1-3,TGTGCCAGCACCAGAGACTCTGGAAACACCATATATTTT,CASTRDSGNTIYF
TRBD1,many,TRBV12-3/TRBV12-4,TRBJ2-6,TGTGCCAGCAGTATCGGGACAGCCTCTGGGGCCAACGTCCTGACTTTC,CASSIGTASGANVLTF
TRBD2,NA,TRBV7-9,TRBJ2-1,TGTGCCAGCAGCTACCCGGGACTAGCGGGTTCCTTC,CASSYPGLAGSF
NA,many,TRBV28,TRBJ2-2,TGTGCCAGCAGTCCCGGGACCCCGAACACCGGGGAGCTGTTTTTT,CASSPGTPNTGELFF
NA,many,TRBV9,TRBJ2-3,TGTGCCAGCAGCGTAGGGACAAGTACAGATACGCAGTATTTT,CASSVGTSTDTQYF
NA,many,TRBV30,TRBJ2-3,TGTGCCTGGAGTGTCGGGTTGACAGATACGCAGTATTTT,CAWSVGLTDTQYF
TRBD2,many,TRBV6-2/TRBV6-3,TRBJ2-3,TGTGCCAGCAGTTCGGGGACTAGCTCAGATACGCAGTATTTT,CASSSGTSSDTQYF
NA,many,TRBV6-2/TRBV6-3,TRBJ2-7,TGTGCCAGCAGTTACTCGGGGTCTTTCTACGAGCAGTACTTC,CASSYSGSFYEQYF
TRBD2,NA,TRBV4-1,TRBJ2-1,TGCGCCAGCAGCCAACCAGCGGGGGGGGTAGCGGGAGGCGAGCAGTTCTTC,CASSQPAGGVAGGEQFF
NA,many,TRBV30,TRBJ2-1,TGTGCCTGGAGTGTCCCCAGGGTTCATTACAATGAGCAGTTCTTC,CAWSVPRVHYNEQFF
NA,NA,TRBV7-2,TRBJ2-3,TGTGCCAGCAGCTTAGTCCCTAGCTGGGGGCTGGATACGCAGTATTTT,CASSLVPSWGLDTQYF
NA,many,TRBV5-1,TRBJ2-6,TGCGCCAGCAGCTTGATGGGGAGCTCTGGGGCCAACGTCCTGACTTTC,CASSLMGSSGANVLTF
TRBD1,many,TRBV11-2,TRBJ2-2,TGTGCCAGCAGGGGGGACAGAACTCCCGGGGAGCTGTTTTTT,CASRGDRTPGELFF
TRBD1,NA,TRBV11-2,TRBJ1-6,TGTGCCAGCAGCCGTACCCCCGGGACAGGGGATTCACCCCTCCACTTT,CASSRTPGTGDSPLHF
NA,many,TRBV2,TRBJ2-5,TGTGCCAGCAGTCTAACTCCCCGTTGGGAGACCCAGTACTTC,CASSLTPRWETQYF
TRBD1,many,TRBV2,TRBJ1-6,TGTGCCAGCACCCTGACAGGGACGAATTCACCCCTCCACTTT,CASTLTGTNSPLHF
NA,NA,TRBV2,TRBJ2-2,TGTGCCAGCAGAAGGGGGGACTCTAACACCGGGGAGCTGTTTTTT,CASRRGDSNTGELFF
NA,many,TRBV19,TRBJ2-7,TGTGCCAGTAGTAACTTCGCCTACGAGCAGTACTTC,CASSNFAYEQYF
NA,few,TRBV20-1,TRBJ2-4,TGCAGTGCTTTAAAAGGTTCGGGAAACATTCAGTACTTC,CSALKGSGNIQYF
TRBD1,many,TRBV15,TRBJ1-3,TGTGCCACCAGCACCCGCAACAGGGGCTCTGGAAACACCATATATTTT,CATSTRNRGSGNTIYF
TRBD1,many,TRBV6-5,TRBJ1-2,TGTGCCAGCAGTTACAGGGGGCGCGACTATGGCTACACCTTC,CASSYRGRDYGYTF
NA,many,TRBV12-3/TRBV12-4,TRBJ2-3,TGTGCCAGCAGGGATGGGGCAGGGTGGACAGATACGCAGTATTTT,CASRDGAGWTDTQYF
TRBD2,few,TRBV7-9,TRBJ2-5,TGTGCCAGCAGCTTCACTAGCGGGATACAAGAGACCCAGTACTTC,CASSFTSGIQETQYF
TRBD2,many,TRBV19,TRBJ2-7,TGTGCCAGTAGTACCCGGACTAGCGGGGCCTACGAGCAGTACTTC,CASSTRTSGAYEQYF
NA,NA,TRBV11-2,TRBJ2-4,TGTGCCAGCAGCTTAGCCGCGGGACTAGCCAAAAACATTCAGTACTTC,CASSLAAGLAKNIQYF
NA,NA,TRBV11-3,TRBJ2-2,TGTGCCAGCAGCTTTGTAATTGCCGGGGAGCTGTTTTTT,CASSFVIAGELFF
TRBD1,many,TRBV12-3/TRBV12-4,TRBJ2-5,TGTGCCAGCAGTGAACAGGGGGCGTCCGAGACCCAGTACTTC,CASSEQGASETQYF
NA,many,TRBV7-2,TRBJ1-1,TGTGCCAGCAGCGCGGTGTCATCGGACACTGAAGCTTTCTTT,CASSAVSSDTEAFF
NA,many,TRBV11-2,TRBJ1-4,TGTGCCAGCAGCTTAGATCTCACAGAGGGGGAAAAACTGTTTTTT,CASSLDLTEGEKLFF
TRBD1,few,TRBV7-9,TRBJ2-5,TGTGCCAGCAGCCCCAGGGGGCAGTGGGAGACCCAGTACTTC,CASSPRGQWETQYF
TRBD2,many,TRBV11-3,TRBJ2-5,TGTGCCAGCAGCTCACTAGCGGGGGCACAAGAGACCCAGTACTTC,CASSSLAGAQETQYF
NA,many,TRBV24-1,TRBJ1-5,TGTGCCACCGGTAGAGATAGCAATCAGCCCCAGCATTTT,CATGRDSNQPQHF
TRBD1,many,TRBV20-1,TRBJ2-5,TGCAGTGCTGAGGGGACAGGGGTTTCAGAGACCCAGTACTTC,CSAEGTGVSETQYF
TRBD2,many,TRBV9,TRBJ2-2,TGTGCCAGCAGCGTAGGACTAGCGGGGAACACCGGGGAGCTGTTTTTT,CASSVGLAGNTGELFF
TRBD2,many,TRBV30,TRBJ2-7,TGTGCCTGGACCTATGGGACTAGCGGGCGCTACGAGCAGTACTTC,CAWTYGTSGRYEQYF
NA,few,TRBV4-1,TRBJ1-1,TGCGCCAGCCAGGGAGCTTCAACTGAAGCTTTCTTT,CASQGASTEAFF
NA,many,TRBV25-1,TRBJ1-4,TGTGCCAGCCGCTTCGGGGCTAATGAAAAACTGTTTTTT,CASRFGANEKLFF
NA,many,TRBV11-2,TRBJ1-3,TGTGCCAGCACAGGTGCCCCCTCTGGAAACACCATATATTTT,CASTGAPSGNTIYF
TRBD2,many,TRBV19,TRBJ2-1,TGTGCCAGTAGTATGCCAGCGGGGGAGGGACGTAATGAGCAGTTCTTC,CASSMPAGEGRNEQFF
NA,many,TRBV5-1,TRBJ2-1,TGCGCCAGCAGCTTTCGAGGGTCTATGAGCTCCTACAATGAGCAGTTCTTC,CASSFRGSMSSYNEQFF
TRBD1,NA,TRBV6-1,TRBJ1-1,TGTGCCAGCAGAGAATCTCTTGGGACAGCCGAAGCTTTCTTT,CASRESLGTAEAFF
NA,few,TRBV6-1,TRBJ1-2,TGTGCCAGCAGCCGGGTGGGGGGGGATCGAGGCTACACCTTC,CASSRVGGDRGYTF
TRBD1,many,TRBV5-6,TRBJ2-7,TGTGCCAGCAGCTTGGGGCAGGGGGTCTACGAGCAGTACTTC,CASSLGQGVYEQYF
TRBD2,once,TRBV28,TRBJ2-1,TGTGCCAGCAGCTTGACCCCCCCCGGGACTAGCGGTCCAGGCTCCTACAATGAGCAGTTCTTC,CASSLTPPGTSGPGSYNEQFF
TRBD1,once,TRBV7-2,TRBJ2-5,TGTGCCAGCAGCGATTCAGACAGGGTATGGTTCTTC,CASSDSDRVWFF